A single sample gave rise to the 6 T cell receptor beta chains below, sequenced in a study of T cell repertoires and Cas9 in healthy adults. Clones were read by immunoSEQ multiplex PCR, and TCRdb kept only the in-frame ones, dropping some. This repertoire shows tens of thousands of clones, 90% found once; its top ten account for 0.69%. Specimen: CD4+ effector T cells (CD127+, CD25-, CD137-, CD154-) from PBMCs; culture status not recorded. These receptors came from a human donor in good health.

This clone was seen once. The gene calls are TRBV7-8 and TRBJ1-2; D perhaps matches TRBD1 (5 bases). This CDR3 contains 16 residues. The germline gives CDR1 SGHVS, CDR2 FQNEAQ. V was pared by 4 bases and J by 3 bases, with 18 bases between. CDR3 residues: CASSSNFGGIDYGYTF. The CDR3 DNA follows: TGTGCCAGCAGCTCAAATTTCGGGGGGATCGACTATGGCTACACCTTC.

This chain joins TRBV15 and TRBJ2-2; TRBD2 is a possible D gene (6 bases). The CDR3 contains 15 residues. Germline V lookup: CDR1 LNHNV, CDR2 YYDKDF (reference sequence). V lost 0 bases, J lost 6 bases, and 11 bases lay in between. DNA for the CDR3: TGTGCCACCAGCAGAGATCAGTCGGGGGCCGGGGAGCTGTTTTTT. Translation gives CATSRDQSGAGELFF.

This chain joins TRBV4-2 and TRBJ1-5; perhaps TRBD1 as D (5 bases). CDR1 is LGHNA, CDR2 YNFKEQ, per germline. This CDR3 comprises 18 residues. V lost 0 bases, J lost 3 bases, and 18 bases lay in between. The CDR3 here is CASSQDIPGLHLNQPQHF. CDR3 sequence (DNA): TGTGCCAGCAGCCAAGATATTCCGGGACTTCACCTCAATCAGCCCCAGCATTTT.

The gene calls are TRBV11-2 and TRBJ2-5; D not resolved. The J call may be mistaken, given a closer DNA end match to TRBJ2-7. From germline, CDR1 is SGHAT and CDR2 FQNNGV. CDR3 length: 13 amino acids. The CDR3 loop is CASSLSRNNEQYF. CDR3 bases: TGTGCCAGCAGCTTAAGTCGGAATAACGAGCAGTACTTC.

V and J are TRBV25-1 and TRBJ2-3; 7 bases agree with TRBD1. V lost 6 bases, J lost 0 bases, and 3 bases stayed unmatched. The CDR3 consists of 14 residues. Germline CDR1 MGHDK, CDR2 SYGVNS. CDR3 amino acids: CASSLTGSTDTQYF. CDR3 in DNA: TGTGCCAGCAGCTTGACAGGGAGCACAGATACGCAGTATTTT. Variable domain in full (rest from reference TRBV25-1 and TRBJ2-3): EADIYQTPRYLVIGTGKKITLECSQTMGHDKMYWYQQDPGMELHLIHYSYGVNSTEKGDLSSESTVSRIRTEHFPLTLESARPSHTSQYLCASSLTGSTDTQYFGPGTRLTVL.

There are a few counts of this clone. CDR3 DNA: TGTGCCAGCAGTTACAGGCAGGGAGTGACCTACGAGCAGTACTTC. It codes for CASSYRQGVTYEQYF. The rearrangement links TRBV6-6 to TRBJ2-7, with D perhaps TRBD1 or TRBD2 (5 bases each). Trimming stripped 2 bases from V and 2 bases from J, with 13 bases between. This CDR3 is built from 15 residues. Germline CDR1 and CDR2: MNHNY and SVGAGI (reference sequence).